This T cell receptor beta chain is from a study of cytomegalovirus exposure and HLA in healthy donors. Vbeta (60) and Jbeta (13) primers were used in the PCR. The table came from immunoSEQ multiplex PCR; TCRdb's copy has only in-frame clones and leaves some out. The specimen's table records 200,000 or so clones. The CDR3 has 16 residues. V trimming: 5 bases; J trimming: 2 bases; junction bases outside the gene matches: 9. Germline V gene lookup returns CDR1 SGDLS and CDR2 YYNGEE. The sequencing input was PBMCs. The rearrangement links TRBV9 to TRBJ2-3, with TRBD2 matching 9 bases. The TCR was taken from a boy younger than 18 in good health and CMV-seronegative. The CDR3 loop reads CASSREAGGLTDTQYF. In DNA, the CDR3 is TGTGCCAGCAGTCGAGAAGCGGGGGGTCTCACAGATACGCAGTATTTT.